Shown below are 17 T cell receptor beta chains from a single sample sequenced in a study of tumor-infiltrating T cells and Merkel cell polyomavirus. As for the study in general: The T cells studied were KLL-specific CD8+ cells against Merkel polyomavirus.

All patients' tumors stained robustly positive for Merkel cell polyomavirus Large T antigen by immunohistochemistry. Here immunoSEQ multiplex PCR was the method, and the copy in TCRdb shows in-frame clones only, minus some. The sample consists of about 25,000 clones, around 90% of them appearing once. The specimen sequenced was lymph node tissue. The receptor source for this set is a man in his fifties or sixties with Merkel cell carcinoma.

J is TRBJ2-1 and V is TRBV30; the match to TRBD2 covers 8 bases. Germline CDR1 GTSNPN, CDR2 SVGIG (reference sequence). After removal of 3 bases from V and 0 bases from J, the junction contained 7 bases not matched to a gene. The CDR3 runs to 16 residues. Written as DNA, the CDR3 is TGTGCCTGGAGCAGCGGGGGAGGTCTCTCCTACAATGAGCAGTTCTTC. Protein product: CAWSSGGGLSYNEQFF.

The chain combines TRBV19 with TRBJ1-2; no firm D call. This CDR3 has 10 amino acids. Trimming cost V 5 bases and J 6 bases, with 4 bases left between them. Germline CDR1 LNHDA, CDR2 SQIVND (reference sequence). Written as DNA, the CDR3 is TGTGCCAGTAGTGACAATGGCTACACCTTC. This gives the protein CASSDNGYTF.

The gene calls are TRBV28 and TRBJ2-2; D remains ambiguous. This CDR3 has 16 residues. Germline V gives CDR1 MDHEN, CDR2 SYDVKM. Between the trimmed V and J ends, which lost 3 bases and 2 bases, there was a span of 13 bases. Here the CDR3 DNA reads TGTGCCAGCAGTTTGAGGCTCTGGATCAACACCGGGGAGCTGTTTTTT. Translation gives CASSLRLWINTGELFF.

CDR3 sequence: CASSSLLQVNEQFF. The CDR3 coding sequence is TGTGCCAGCAGTTCACTACTACAGGTCAATGAGCAGTTCTTC. The genes are TRBV27 and TRBJ2-1; possible D gene TRBD1, 5 bases. Per germline, CDR1 MNHEY and CDR2 SMNVEV (reference sequence). The CDR3 length is 14 residues. V gave up 4 bases and J gave up 6 bases, with 13 bases separating them.

The J gene is TRBJ2-1, the V gene TRBV5-1; no reliable D call. Germline V gives CDR1 SGHRS, CDR2 YFSETQ. Trimming stripped 4 bases from V and 4 bases from J, with 18 bases between. This CDR3 has 16 residues. The CDR3 nucleotides read TGCGCCAGCAGCCTGGATCCGGCGGATAATTACAATGAGCAGTTCTTC. Translation: CASSLDPADNYNEQFF.

The rearrangement joins TRBV2 to TRBJ2-3; TRBD2 is a possible D gene (7 bases). This CDR3 is 16 amino acids long. Germline values: CDR1 SNHLY, CDR2 FYNNEI. Trimming removed 3 bases at V and 6 bases at J, with 19 bases between. The CDR3 here is CASSELNPGRGDTQYF. In DNA form, the CDR3 reads TGTGCCAGCAGTGAGCTTAACCCGGGGAGGGGGGATACGCAGTATTTT.

This clone occurred once. This rearrangement joins TRBV11-2 to TRBJ2-7; 9 nucleotides align to TRBD2. CDR1 and CDR2 from the germline V gene are SGHAT and FQNNGV. This CDR3 contains 17 residues. V lost 2 bases to trimming and J lost 3 bases; unmatched junction nucleotides: 11. Here the CDR3 DNA reads TGTGCCAGCAGCTTAACAGGACGGACTAGCGCAATCTACGAGCAGTACTTC. This translates into CASSLTGRTSAIYEQYF.

The chain joins TRBV2 to TRBJ2-7, with D uncertain. V was cut by 4 bases and J by 1 base, with 5 bases left in between. CDR1 and CDR2 from the germline V gene are SNHLY and FYNNEI. This CDR3 has 12 amino acids. The CDR3 is CASSGQSYEQYF. In nucleotides, the CDR3 is TGTGCCAGCAGTGGACAATCCTACGAGCAGTACTTC.

The chain joins TRBV27 to TRBJ1-2, with D unclear. V was cut by 1 base and J by 0 bases, with 9 bases left in between. The CDR3 length is 15 residues. Germline-derived CDR1 and CDR2 are MNHEY and SMNVEV (reference sequence). The CDR3 sequence is CASSLFSSANYGYTF. The CDR3, as DNA: TGTGCCAGCAGTTTATTCAGTTCAGCTAACTATGGCTACACCTTC.

This clone appeared once. This chain uses TRBV9 with TRBJ1-5; no reliable D call. CDR1 and CDR2 (germline): SGDLS, YYNGEE. The CDR3 is made up of 13 amino acids. The ends were cut back, 7 bases at V and 2 bases at J, with 10 bases in the middle. The DNA for the CDR3 is TGTGCCAGCCATAAATGCGGCAATCAGCCCCAGCATTTT. This gives the protein CASHKCGNQPQHF.

The genes are TRBV29-1 and TRBJ2-7; D might be TRBD1 (6 bases). CDR3 size: 13 residues. Per the germline V gene, CDR1 is SQVTM and CDR2 is ANQGSEA. Here the CDR3 DNA reads TGCAGTGCTTGGACAGCAAGCCCACCCGTTGGTTACTTC. This codes for CSAWTASPPVGYF.

The V gene is TRBV21-1, the J gene TRBJ2-2; TRBD1 is the table's D call, not checked against the DNA. TRBV21-1 is labeled a pseudogene. The CDR3 totals 14 residues. The CDR3 region is CASSRQGTWGELFF. CDR3 DNA sequence: TGTGCCAGCAGCAGACAGGGTACTTGGGGGGAGCTGTTTTTT.

This clone has a handful of counts. The chain recombines TRBV29-1 with TRBJ1-2; D remains ambiguous. The CDR3 sequence is 10 residues long. Germline V gene sequence: CDR1 SQVTM, CDR2 ANQGSEA. Trimming cost V 4 bases and J 8 bases, with 8 bases left between them. This CDR3 is CSVAEAGYTF. CDR3 bases: TGCAGCGTTGCGGAGGCGGGCTACACCTTC.

The chain recombines TRBV28 with TRBJ2-1; TRBD2 aligns across 7 bases. This CDR3 spans 12 amino acids. Germline lookup yields CDR1 MDHEN and CDR2 SYDVKM. J lost 9 bases, V lost 6 bases, and 5 bases had no gene match. CDR3 protein: CASRSAGIEQFF. The CDR3 DNA reads TGTGCCAGCAGATCAGCGGGGATTGAGCAGTTCTTC. The complete variable domain, with remaining parts taken from reference TRBV28 and TRBJ2-1, reads DVKVTQSSRYLVKRTGEKVFLECVQDMDHENMFWYRQDPGLGLRLIYFSYDVKMKEKGDIPEGYSVSREKKERFSLILESASTNQTSMYLCASRSAGIEQFFGPGTRLTVL.

This clone came up a few times. The chain links TRBV9 to TRBJ2-2; 9 bases agree with TRBD2. J lost 5 bases, V lost 0 bases, and 5 bases had no gene match. CDR3 length: 16 residues. Germline V gene sequence: CDR1 SGDLS, CDR2 YYNGEE. The CDR3 reads CASSVGNSGSTGELFF. CDR3 nucleotide sequence: TGTGCCAGCAGCGTAGGAAATAGCGGGAGTACCGGGGAGCTGTTTTTT.

This sequence joins TRBV27 and TRBJ2-2; 7 nucleotides line up with TRBD2. CDR1 and CDR2 (germline): MNHEY, SMNVEV (reference sequence). The CDR3 extends over 16 amino acids. V dropped 7 bases and J dropped 5; count of bases not matched to a gene: 13. The DNA for the CDR3 is TGTGCCAGCAACCCCTGGGGAGCGCGGGAGACCGGGGAGCTGTTTTTT. It codes for CASNPWGARETGELFF.

The rearrangement uses TRBV7-8 and TRBJ1-2; D call uncertain. The germline gives CDR1 SGHVS, CDR2 FQNEAQ. Trimming took off 1 base at V and 4 bases at J, with 10 bases between the two ends. The CDR3 has 14 residues. The CDR3 coding sequence is TGTGCCAGCAGCTTAGGCGGGAGGAGCTATGGCTACACCTTC. Protein: CASSLGGRSYGYTF.